This T cell receptor beta chain was observed in a study of graft-versus-host responses after intestinal transplantation. Overall study: Among the recipients, transplants were multivisceral, liver-intestinal, or isolated intestinal. For about three years after anti-thymocyte globulin induction, all recipients took tacrolimus and steroids. Study findings and constraints: Detection of GvH clones occurred in recipient marrow, and some had their first appearance in ileum or blood. Early post-transplant HvG declines were associated with peak circulating GvH clone levels.

Only in-frame clones appear in the TCRdb table, and some are missing; sequencing was by immunoSEQ multiplex PCR. The sample includes about 97,000 clones, 92% of them seen just once. Worth noting for this clone: What it binds is unknown.

The CDR3 loop spans 12 amino acids. V usage is TRBV21-1 and J usage is TRBJ1-5. TRBV21-1 is deemed a pseudogene. The TCR sequence derives from a human donor who was the organ donor for an intestinal transplant. The material sequenced was unstimulated CD8+ T cells sorted from spleen or lymph node cells, taken before transplant. For the CDR3, the DNA is TGTGCCAGCCGACCCTCGCTTGGCGGGGAGCATTTT. This sequence encodes CASRPSLGGEHF.